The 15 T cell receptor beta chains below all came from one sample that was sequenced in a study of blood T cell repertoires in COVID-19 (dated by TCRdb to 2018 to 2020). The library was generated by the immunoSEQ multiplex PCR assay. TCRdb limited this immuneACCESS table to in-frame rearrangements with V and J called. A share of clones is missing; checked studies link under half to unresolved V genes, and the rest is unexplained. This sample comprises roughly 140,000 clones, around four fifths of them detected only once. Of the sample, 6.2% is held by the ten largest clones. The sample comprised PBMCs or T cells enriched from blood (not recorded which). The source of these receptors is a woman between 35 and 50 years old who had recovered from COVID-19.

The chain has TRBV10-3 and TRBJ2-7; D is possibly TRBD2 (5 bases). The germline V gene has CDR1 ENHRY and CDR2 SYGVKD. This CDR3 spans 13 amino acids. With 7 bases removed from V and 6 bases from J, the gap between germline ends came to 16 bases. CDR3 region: CAITPTSRAEQYF. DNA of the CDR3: TGTGCCATCACCCCAACTAGTCGGGCCGAGCAGTACTTC.

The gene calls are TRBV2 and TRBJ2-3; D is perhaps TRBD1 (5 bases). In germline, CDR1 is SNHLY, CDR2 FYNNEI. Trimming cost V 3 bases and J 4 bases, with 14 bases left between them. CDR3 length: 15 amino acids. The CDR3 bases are TGTGCCAGCAGTGATAGGGGTAGTGTCTCAGATACGCAGTATTTT. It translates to CASSDRGSVSDTQYF.

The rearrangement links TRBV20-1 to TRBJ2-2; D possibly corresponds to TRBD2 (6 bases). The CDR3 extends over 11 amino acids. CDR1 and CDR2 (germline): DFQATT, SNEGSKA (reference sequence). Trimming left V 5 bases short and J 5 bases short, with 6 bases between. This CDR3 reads CSAAGTGELFF. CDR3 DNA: TGCAGTGCTGCGGGAACCGGGGAGCTGTTTTTT.

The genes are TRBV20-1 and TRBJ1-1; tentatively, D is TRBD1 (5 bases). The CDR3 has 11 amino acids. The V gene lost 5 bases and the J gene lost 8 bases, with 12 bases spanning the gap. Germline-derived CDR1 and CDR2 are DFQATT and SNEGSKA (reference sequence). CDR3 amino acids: CSASGQPEAFF. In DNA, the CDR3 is TGCAGTGCTTCCGGACAACCGGAAGCTTTCTTT.

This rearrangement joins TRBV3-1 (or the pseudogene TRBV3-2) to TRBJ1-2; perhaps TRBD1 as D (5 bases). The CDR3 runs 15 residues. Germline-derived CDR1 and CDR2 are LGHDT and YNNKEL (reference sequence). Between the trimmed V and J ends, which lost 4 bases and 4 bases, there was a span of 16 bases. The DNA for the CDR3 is TGTGCCAGCAGCCCGCACCAGGGAGGGAGCTATGGCTACACCTTC. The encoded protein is CASSPHQGGSYGYTF.

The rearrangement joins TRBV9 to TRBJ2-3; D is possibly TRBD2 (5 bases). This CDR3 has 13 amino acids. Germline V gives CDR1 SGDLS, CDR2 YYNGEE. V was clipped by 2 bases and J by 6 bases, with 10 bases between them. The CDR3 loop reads CASSVDPGDTQYF. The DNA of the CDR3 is TGTGCCAGCAGCGTGGACCCGGGGGATACGCAGTATTTT. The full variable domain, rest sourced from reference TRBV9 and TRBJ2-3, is DSGVTQTPKHLITATGQRVTLRCSPRSGDLSVYWYQQSLDQGLQFLIQYYNGEERAKGNILERFSAQQFPDLHSELNLSSLELGDSALYFCASSVDPGDTQYFGPGTRLTVL.

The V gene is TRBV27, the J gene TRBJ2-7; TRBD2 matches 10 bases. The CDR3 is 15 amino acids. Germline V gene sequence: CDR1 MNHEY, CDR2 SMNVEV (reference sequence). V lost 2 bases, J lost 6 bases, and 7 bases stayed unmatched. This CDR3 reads CASSLGLAGDSEQYF. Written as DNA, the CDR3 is TGTGCCAGCAGTTTAGGGCTAGCGGGAGATAGCGAGCAGTACTTC.

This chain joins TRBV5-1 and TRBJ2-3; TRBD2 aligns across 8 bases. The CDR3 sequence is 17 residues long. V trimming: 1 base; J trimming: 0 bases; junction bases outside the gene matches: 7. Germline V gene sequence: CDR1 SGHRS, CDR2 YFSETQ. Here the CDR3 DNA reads TGCGCCAGCAGCTTGTATTCGGGAGGGGGTAGCACAGATACGCAGTATTTT. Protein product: CASSLYSGGGSTDTQYF.

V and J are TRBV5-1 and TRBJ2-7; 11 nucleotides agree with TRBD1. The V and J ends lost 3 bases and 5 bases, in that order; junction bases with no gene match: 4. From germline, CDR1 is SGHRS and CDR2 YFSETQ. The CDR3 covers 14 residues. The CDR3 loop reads CASSSGQGADEQYF. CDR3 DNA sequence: TGCGCCAGCAGCTCAGGACAGGGGGCGGACGAGCAGTACTTC.

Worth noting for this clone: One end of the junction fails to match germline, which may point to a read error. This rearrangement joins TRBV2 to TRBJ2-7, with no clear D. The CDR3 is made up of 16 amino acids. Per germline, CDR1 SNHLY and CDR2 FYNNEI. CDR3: CASTEIGYEASYEQYF. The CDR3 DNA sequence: TGTGCCAGCACTGAAATTGGTTACGAGGCCTCCTACGAGCAGTACTTC.

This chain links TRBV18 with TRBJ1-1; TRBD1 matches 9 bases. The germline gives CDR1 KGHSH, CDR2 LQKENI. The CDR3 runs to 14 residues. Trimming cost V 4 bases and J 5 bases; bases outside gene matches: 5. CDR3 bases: TGTGCCAGCTCACGACAGGGGGAAAATACTGAAGCTTTCTTT. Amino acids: CASSRQGENTEAFF.

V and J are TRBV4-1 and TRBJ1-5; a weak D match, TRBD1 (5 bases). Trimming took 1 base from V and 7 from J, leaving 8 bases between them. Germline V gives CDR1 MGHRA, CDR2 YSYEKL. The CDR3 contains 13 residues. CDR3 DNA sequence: TGCGCCAGCAGCCAAGGACAGACCCAGCCCCAGCATTTT. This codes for CASSQGQTQPQHF.

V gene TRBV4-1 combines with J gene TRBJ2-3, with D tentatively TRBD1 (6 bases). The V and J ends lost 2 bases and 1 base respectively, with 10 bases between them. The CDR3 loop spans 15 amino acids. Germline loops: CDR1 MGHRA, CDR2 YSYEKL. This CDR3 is CASSQRRTGTDTQYF. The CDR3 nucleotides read TGCGCCAGCAGCCAACGAAGGACAGGCACAGATACGCAGTATTTT.

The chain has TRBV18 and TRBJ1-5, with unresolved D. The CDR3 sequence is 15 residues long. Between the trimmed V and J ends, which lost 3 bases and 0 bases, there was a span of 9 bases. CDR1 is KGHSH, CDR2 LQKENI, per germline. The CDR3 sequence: CASSPQVDSNQPQHF. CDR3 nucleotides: TGTGCCAGCTCACCGCAGGTTGATAGCAATCAGCCCCAGCATTTT.

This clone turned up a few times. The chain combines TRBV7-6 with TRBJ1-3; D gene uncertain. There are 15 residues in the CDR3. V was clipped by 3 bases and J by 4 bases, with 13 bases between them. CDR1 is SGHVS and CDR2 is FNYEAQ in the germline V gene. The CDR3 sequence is CASSLFGEAGNTIYF. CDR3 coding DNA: TGTGCCAGCAGCTTGTTCGGGGAGGCGGGAAACACCATATATTTT.